This T cell receptor (beta chain) was retrieved from a study of blood T cell repertoires in COVID-19. Trimming took 4 bases from V and 4 from J, leaving 11 bases between them. Per the germline V gene, CDR1 is SGDLS and CDR2 is YYNGEE. The CDR3 runs 13 residues. Sequenced by immunoSEQ multiplex PCR; TCRdb stores in-frame clones only, minus some. Of about 170,000 clones in the sample, around 89% are singletons; the top ten hold around 2.1%. This TCR was recovered from a man in his forties or fifties who had recovered from COVID-19. The material sequenced was peripheral blood. The chain recombines TRBV9 with TRBJ1-2, with D tentatively TRBD1 (5 bases). Here the CDR3 reads CASSSQGGYGYTF. The DNA for the CDR3 is TGTGCCAGCAGCTCCCAGGGTGGCTATGGCTACACCTTC.